These 20 T cell receptor beta chains came from one sample sequenced in a study of T cell repertoires in cytomegalovirus infection. TCRdb fed the reads into MiXCR, producing one record per CDR3 protein. The sample lists more than 75,000 distinct CDR3 sequences, less than 4.5% occurring once. Sequenced sample: PBMCs. The source is a human donor in good health (CMV status not recorded). Some clones in this sample may be carry-over from other donors' samples.

This clonotype was observed at least ten times. The V call is TRBV12-3 or TRBV12-4, the J call TRBJ1-5; D is perhaps TRBD1 (5 bases). The CDR3 extends over 16 amino acids. Trimming removed 5 bases at V and 4 bases at J, with 18 bases between. CDR3: CASSAHTGSGNQPQHF. The CDR3 DNA follows: TGTGCCAGCAGTGCACATACAGGTTCGGGTAATCAGCCCCAGCATTTT.

This clonotype was counted many times. The chain is built from TRBV20-1 and TRBJ2-7; 15 bases match TRBD2. This CDR3 contains 13 residues. V was pared by 7 bases and J by 6 bases, with 4 bases of the junction left unmatched. Per the germline V gene, CDR1 is DFQATT and CDR2 is SNEGSKA (reference sequence). CDR3 sequence (DNA): TGCAGTGGGGGACTAGCGGGGGGCGGCGAGCAGTACTTC. Amino acid sequence: CSGGLAGGGEQYF.

This clonotype occurred many times. The genes are TRBV28 and TRBJ2-2; D perhaps matches TRBD1 (5 bases). This CDR3 comprises 16 residues. V was pared by 3 bases and J by 4 bases, with 15 bases between. Germline V gene data show CDR1 as MDHEN and CDR2 as SYDVKM. In DNA, the CDR3 is TGTGCCAGCAGTTTGGTCCAGGGATCTGGCACCGGGGAGCTGTTTTTT. It encodes CASSLVQGSGTGELFF.

The table lists this clonotype with many counts. The rearrangement links TRBV5-1 to TRBJ1-4, with TRBD1 matching 7 bases. The germline V gene has CDR1 SGHRS and CDR2 YFSETQ. The CDR3 contains 15 residues. V lost 5 bases to trimming and J lost 3 bases; unmatched junction nucleotides: 7. CDR3 residues: CASRLQGQSNEKLFF. The CDR3 DNA follows: TGCGCCAGCAGACTACAGGGACAGTCTAATGAAAAACTGTTTTTT.

This clonotype occurred many times. The V and J genes are TRBV28 and TRBJ1-4; the D gene is possibly TRBD1 (6 bases). Germline loops: CDR1 MDHEN, CDR2 SYDVKM. The ends were cut back, 3 bases at V and 6 bases at J, with 11 bases in the middle. This CDR3 is built from 14 residues. CDR3 DNA: TGTGCCAGCAGTTTTTCAGGGGCCGATGAAAAACTGTTTTTT. Residues: CASSFSGADEKLFF.

At least ten counts were recorded for this clonotype. The J gene is TRBJ1-5, the V gene TRBV19; 10 nucleotides line up with TRBD1. The trim removed 5 bases at V and 1 base at J, leaving 11 bases unmatched. Germline assignment: CDR1 LNHDA and CDR2 SQIVND (reference sequence). The CDR3 totals 18 residues. The CDR3 DNA reads as TGTGCCAGTAGTCTCGTCCGGGACAGGGGAAGAAGCAATCAGCCCCAGCATTTT. It is translated as CASSLVRDRGRSNQPQHF.

At least ten counts were recorded for this clonotype. The chain couples TRBV12-3 or TRBV12-4 to TRBJ1-2; maybe TRBD1 (6 bases). V lost 6 bases, J lost 6 bases, and 8 bases lay in between. CDR3 size: 11 residues. CDR3 DNA sequence: TGTGCCAGCAGCTCAGGGGATGGCTACACCTTC. Translated, it gives CASSSGDGYTF.

This clonotype was seen repeatedly, ten times or more. V gene TRBV5-4 combines with J gene TRBJ1-2, with 7 bases fitting TRBD1. Germline-derived CDR1 and CDR2 are SGHNT and YYREEE (reference sequence). The length of the CDR3 is 14 residues. In nucleotides, the CDR3 is TGTGCGGCCGGCGGTAGGGGGCGCAGCTATGGCTACACCTTC. Encoded protein: CAAGGRGRSYGYTF.

This clonotype was seen repeatedly, ten times or more. This chain joins TRBV19 and TRBJ1-6; D is ambiguous. The germline V gene has CDR1 LNHDA and CDR2 SQIVND (reference sequence). The V and J ends lost 7 bases and 6 bases respectively, with 13 bases between them. The CDR3 contains 14 residues. The CDR3 bases are TGTGCCAGTAAGGACCGCGCAGCTAATTCACCCCTCCACTTT. Its protein product is CASKDRAANSPLHF.

This clonotype was observed at least ten times. The chain has TRBV6-2 or TRBV6-3 and TRBJ1-1; TRBD1 aligns across 7 bases. Germline V CDR1 and CDR2: MNHEY, SVGEGT. The length of the CDR3 is 16 residues. Trimming cost V 1 base and J 2 bases; bases outside gene matches: 7. CDR3 coding DNA: TGTGCCAGCAGTTACTTCCCGACAGGGCAAAACACTGAAGCTTTCTTT. This codes for CASSYFPTGQNTEAFF.

This clonotype was counted many times. The chain carries TRBV7-2 and TRBJ2-1, with D perhaps TRBD2 (5 bases). V lost 5 bases and J 7 bases, leaving 12 bases between the germline ends. The length of the CDR3 is 13 residues. CDR1 and CDR2 from the germline V gene are SGHTA and FQGNSA. CDR3 region: CASSLDWWNEQFF. CDR3 DNA: TGTGCCAGCAGCCTGGACTGGTGGAATGAGCAGTTCTTC.

This clonotype was observed many times. This sequence joins TRBV12-3 or TRBV12-4 and TRBJ2-5, with D perhaps TRBD2 (7 bases). The CDR3 totals 14 residues. Trimming pared 5 bases from V and 2 bases from J, leaving 12 bases between. The CDR3: CASSPRGGQETQYF. The CDR3 DNA reads TGTGCCAGCAGTCCAAGGGGGGGACAAGAGACCCAGTACTTC.

In this sample, this clonotype turned up many times. The chain is built from TRBV7-2 and TRBJ2-5; perhaps TRBD1 as D (6 bases). Germline V CDR1 and CDR2: SGHTA, FQGNSA. The CDR3 spans 14 residues. V was clipped by 5 bases and J by 2 bases, with 12 bases between them. The CDR3 loop reads CASSLQTGQETQYF. CDR3 coding DNA: TGTGCCAGCAGCCTTCAGACAGGACAAGAGACCCAGTACTTC.

This clonotype was recorded at least ten times. The chain joins TRBV28 to TRBJ2-5, with TRBD1 identical over 7 bases. From germline, CDR1 is MDHEN and CDR2 SYDVKM. After removal of 8 bases from V and 3 bases from J, the junction contained 9 bases not matched to a gene. CDR3 size: 14 residues. The CDR3 sequence: CASQEGARKETQYF. CDR3 coding DNA: TGTGCCAGCCAAGAGGGGGCGAGGAAAGAGACCCAGTACTTC.

This clonotype was seen repeatedly, ten times or more. This rearrangement joins TRBV12-3 or TRBV12-4 to TRBJ2-6; tentative D call: TRBD1 (5 bases). The CDR3 length is 18 residues. The V gene lost 3 bases and the J gene lost 1 base, with 16 bases spanning the gap. CDR3 in amino acids: CASSFGQGRLSGANVLTF. CDR3 nucleotides: TGTGCCAGCAGTTTCGGACAAGGACGCCTTTCTGGGGCCAACGTCCTGACTTTC.

The rearrangement links TRBV5-4 to TRBJ2-5; maybe TRBD2 (5 bases). Germline CDR1 is SGHNT and CDR2 is YYREEE (reference sequence). The CDR3 sequence is 14 residues long. V gave up 1 base and J gave up 8 bases, with 15 bases separating them. The CDR3 nucleotides read TGTGCCAGCAGCTTGTTTCTAGCTGCGGACACCCAGTACTTC. Translation gives CASSLFLAADTQYF.

In its sample, this clonotype was seen many times. The chain's CDR3 is CASSLSRGNDEQFF. In nucleotides, the CDR3 is TGTGCCAGCAGCTTATCCAGGGGAAACGATGAGCAGTTCTTC. The chain joins TRBV7-8 to TRBJ2-1, with D possibly matching TRBD1 (6 bases). This CDR3 comprises 14 residues. Trimming shortened V by 2 bases and J by 8 bases, and 13 bases separated the two germline ends. The germline CDR1 and CDR2 sequences are SGHVS and FQNEAQ.

This clonotype was seen a few times. The V and J genes are TRBV7-6 and TRBJ2-1, with TRBD2 identical over 11 bases. The trim removed 3 bases at V and 7 bases at J, leaving 8 bases unmatched. The CDR3 consists of 16 residues. Germline CDR1 is SGHVS and CDR2 is FNYEAQ. In nucleotides, the CDR3 is TGTGCCAGCAGCTTTGAACTAGCGGGGGCCGGGAATGAGCAGTTCTTC. This sequence encodes CASSFELAGAGNEQFF.

This clonotype was seen at least ten times. The chain employs TRBV6-6 and TRBJ1-5, with a possible D match to TRBD1 (6 bases). V was shortened by 6 bases and J by 0 bases, with 15 bases between the two germline ends. This CDR3 spans 16 amino acids. CDR1 and CDR2 from the germline V gene are MNHNY and SVGAGI (reference sequence). Here the CDR3 DNA reads TGTGCCAGCAGCTCCAGGGGTCTTAATAGCAATCAGCCCCAGCATTTT. Translation gives CASSSRGLNSNQPQHF.

This clonotype was observed at least ten times. This chain joins TRBV7-2 and TRBJ1-6; TRBD1 matches 7 bases. V dropped 3 bases and J dropped 8; count of bases not matched to a gene: 19. Germline values: CDR1 SGHTA, CDR2 FQGNSA. This CDR3 spans 19 amino acids. CDR3 in amino acids: CASSFSPPDGQARYSPLHF. DNA for the CDR3: TGTGCCAGCAGCTTTTCCCCACCAGATGGACAGGCCAGATATTCACCCCTCCACTTT.